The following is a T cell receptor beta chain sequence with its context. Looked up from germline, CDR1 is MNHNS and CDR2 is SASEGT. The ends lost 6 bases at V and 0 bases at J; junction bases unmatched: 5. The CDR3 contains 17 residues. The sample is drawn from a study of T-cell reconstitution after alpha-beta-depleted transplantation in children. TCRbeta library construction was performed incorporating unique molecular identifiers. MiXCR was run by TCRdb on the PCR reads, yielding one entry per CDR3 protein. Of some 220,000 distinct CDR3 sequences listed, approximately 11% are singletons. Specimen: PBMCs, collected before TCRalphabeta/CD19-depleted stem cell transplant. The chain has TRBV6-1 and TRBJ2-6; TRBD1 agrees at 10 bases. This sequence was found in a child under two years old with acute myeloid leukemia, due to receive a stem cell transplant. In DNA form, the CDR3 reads TGTGCCAGCAGCCGGGACAGGGGTGACTCTGGGGCCAACGTCCTGACTTTC. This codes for CASSRDRGDSGANVLTF.